This T cell receptor (beta chain) was identified in a study of vaccination effects on CD4 cells after COVID-19. This CDR3 contains 12 residues. From germline, CDR1 is GTSNPN and CDR2 SVGIG (reference sequence). Viral peptide pool expansion of antigen-specific CD4+ T cells preceded sequencing in the ViraFEST assay. Upon completion of more than 9 days in culture, CD4+ T cells were isolated. Nucleocapsid antibodies stayed negative before and after vaccination, showing no earlier SARS-CoV-2 infection. Repertoires were generated with immunoSEQ multiplex PCR, while TCRdb's copy carries only in-frame clones and drops some. Counted here are roughly 67,000 clones, 60% to 85% occurring once; the ten biggest clones make up roughly a tenth. This clone was seen more than once but under ten times. Its antigen is unknown. One end of the junction fails to match germline, which may point to a read error.

The genes are TRBV30 and TRBJ2-2; maybe TRBD2 (6 bases). The sequenced sample was CD4+ T cells from PBMCs cultured with SARS-CoV-2 spike peptides, obtained before COVID-19 vaccination. The TCR originated in a human donor who received a COVID-19 vaccine. The CDR3 DNA reads as TGTGCCCGGAGGGGAGGCACCGGGGAGCTGTTTTTT. As protein: CARRGGTGELFF.